This passage covers 11 T cell receptor beta chains from one sample sequenced in a study of blood T cell repertoires in COVID-19 (dated by TCRdb to 2020 to 2022). Libraries were made using the immunoSEQ multiplex PCR assay. TCRdb re-hosts the immuneACCESS table, in-frame sequences only. Its copies lack some clones; in the studies checked, an unresolved V gene accounts for under half of them, and the cause for the rest is not known. In this sample the table shows about 61,000 clones, around 87% of which occur a single time. The ten largest clones capture around 13% of the sample. Sequencing was done on a sample of peripheral blood. Receptor source: a human donor in a cohort sampled during active COVID-19.

This rearrangement joins TRBV2 to TRBJ1-6; 12 bases line up with TRBD1. Germline CDR1 is SNHLY and CDR2 is FYNNEI. The ends lost 7 bases at V and 10 bases at J; junction bases unmatched: 8. This CDR3 spans 15 amino acids. CDR3 sequence reads: CASNTGTGGGSPLHF. CDR3 nucleotides: TGTGCCAGCAACACCGGGACAGGGGGCGGATCACCCCTCCACTTT.

The chain combines TRBV10-2 with TRBJ1-2; a possible D gene is TRBD1 (5 bases). Germline lookup yields CDR1 WSHSY and CDR2 SAAADI. This CDR3 has 14 residues. V lost 3 bases and J lost 5, with 13 bases in between. CDR3 DNA sequence: TGCGCCAGCAGTGATCGGGGGAGGGTGTATGGCTACACCTTC. Translating it yields CASSDRGRVYGYTF.

This rearrangement joins TRBV7-3 to TRBJ2-1, with TRBD2 identical over 9 bases. In germline, CDR1 is SGHTA, CDR2 FQGTGA. The length of the CDR3 is 19 residues. V lost 1 base, J lost 7 bases, and 17 bases stayed unmatched. CDR3 nucleotide sequence: TGTGCCAGCAGCTTAAGAGTTGTGGGAGTAGCGGGAGATCGGAATGAGCAGTTCTTC. Residues: CASSLRVVGVAGDRNEQFF.

CDR3 region: CASSLYKRNTIYF. The DNA for the CDR3 is TGTGCCAGCAGCTTATATAAAAGAAACACCATATATTTT. This chain joins TRBV7-2 and TRBJ1-3; D uncertain. CDR1 is SGHTA, CDR2 FQGNSA, per germline. Trimming removed 2 bases from V and 5 bases from J, with 7 bases in between. There are 13 residues in the CDR3.

The genes are TRBV7-2 and TRBJ2-7; TRBD2 is a possible D gene (6 bases). CDR3 size: 15 residues. V lost 5 bases and J 2 bases, leaving 16 bases between the germline ends. CDR1 is SGHTA and CDR2 is FQGNSA in the germline V gene. In nucleotides, the CDR3 is TGTGCCAGCAGCCGCCAAGGGACTTCCACCTACGAGCAGTACTTC. Amino acids: CASSRQGTSTYEQYF. The entire variable domain, with the rest obtained from reference TRBV7-2 and TRBJ2-7, is as follows: GAGVSQSPSNKVTEKGKDVELRCDPISGHTALYWYRQSLGQGLEFLIYFQGNSAPDKSGLPSDRFSAERTGGSVSTLTIQRTQQEDSAVYLCASSRQGTSTYEQYFGPGTRLTVT.

Here the CDR3 DNA reads TGTGCCAGCAGCTTTGACAGGGGTTCCGAGCAGTACTTC. It translates to CASSFDRGSEQYF. The rearrangement joins TRBV6-5 to TRBJ2-7; 8 positions agree with TRBD1. The CDR3 consists of 13 residues. The junction had 7 bases not matched to a gene; V was cut back by 6 bases and J by 6 bases. Germline CDR1 reads MNHEY; CDR2 reads SVGAGI.

V is TRBV5-4 and J is TRBJ2-1, with 9 bases matching TRBD2. J gave up 5 bases and V 7 bases, and 7 bases lay outside the gene matches. CDR1 is SGHNT and CDR2 is YYREEE in the germline V gene (reference sequence). CDR3 length: 14 amino acids. CDR3 protein: CASAWTSDNNEQFF. In DNA, the CDR3 is TGTGCCAGCGCATGGACTAGCGATAACAATGAGCAGTTCTTC.

The chain links TRBV19 to TRBJ2-3; 9 bases match TRBD2. The germline CDR1 and CDR2 sequences are LNHDA and SQIVND (reference sequence). The CDR3 length is 14 residues. Trimming took 3 bases from V and 5 from J; bases not matched to a gene: 3. The chain's CDR3 is CASSIASGVDTQYF. The CDR3 coding sequence is TGTGCCAGTAGTATTGCTAGCGGGGTAGATACGCAGTATTTT.

The J gene is TRBJ1-1, the V gene TRBV5-1; possible D gene TRBD1, 5 bases. V lost 3 bases, J lost 1 base, and 7 bases lay in between. In germline, CDR1 is SGHRS, CDR2 YFSETQ. The CDR3 is 13 residues long. The CDR3: CASSSTENTEAFF. The CDR3 DNA reads as TGCGCCAGCAGCTCGACAGAGAACACTGAAGCTTTCTTT.

The chain combines TRBV15 with TRBJ2-7; TRBD2 aligns across 10 bases. Germline V CDR1 and CDR2: LNHNV, YYDKDF (reference sequence). The CDR3 spans 15 residues. V lost 1 base, J lost 3 bases, and 3 bases stayed unmatched. The CDR3 sequence: CATSRGPSGSYEQYF. CDR3 in DNA: TGTGCCACCAGCAGAGGCCCTAGCGGGAGCTACGAGCAGTACTTC.

This chain joins TRBV2 and TRBJ1-2; D remains unclear. The germline V and J ends were trimmed by 2 bases and 4 bases, with 8 bases remaining between them. The CDR3 consists of 13 residues. The V gene's germline CDR1 is SNHLY and CDR2 FYNNEI. The CDR3 loop is CASSERQVYGYTF. The CDR3 DNA sequence: TGTGCCAGCAGTGAACGGCAGGTCTATGGCTACACCTTC.